Below, 17 T cell receptor beta chains from the same sample are listed, as sequenced in a study of blood T cell repertoires in COVID-19. Libraries were prepared by immunoSEQ multiplex PCR; TCRdb keeps only in-frame clonotypes and omits some of them. This table holds about 140,000 clones, around 76% found once. Sequencing input: peripheral blood. Receptors were obtained from a man older than 75 with acute or convalescent COVID-19.

J is TRBJ2-1 and V is TRBV9; no reliable D call. This CDR3 has 15 residues. CDR1 is SGDLS and CDR2 is YYNGEE in the germline V gene. Between the trimmed V and J ends, which lost 0 bases and 3 bases, there was a span of 10 bases. Here the CDR3 DNA reads TGTGCCAGCAGCGTAGTTTTGTCGAGCTACAATGAGCAGTTCTTC. It yields the protein CASSVVLSSYNEQFF.

In the case of this clone: Different DNA sequences within this sample yield the same CDR3. V is TRBV5-1 and J is TRBJ1-3; 8 nucleotides agree with TRBD1. The CDR3 runs 16 residues. Germline values: CDR1 SGHRS, CDR2 YFSETQ. V lost 0 bases, J lost 4 bases, and 6 bases stayed unmatched. This chain's CDR3 is CASSLAGTGLGNTIYF. DNA for the CDR3: TGCGCCAGCAGCTTGGCCGGGACAGGCCTAGGAAACACCATATATTTT.

The chain is built from TRBV19 and TRBJ1-5; D uncertain. CDR1 is LNHDA, CDR2 SQIVND, per germline (reference sequence). This CDR3 comprises 13 residues. With 2 bases removed from V and 9 bases from J, the gap between germline ends came to 11 bases. The CDR3 DNA reads as TGTGCCAGTAGTATAAGTAGCGTGTCGCCCCAGCATTTT. This encodes CASSISSVSPQHF.

The chain has TRBV27 and TRBJ1-5; 7 bases match TRBD1. Germline values: CDR1 MNHEY, CDR2 SMNVEV (reference sequence). V dropped 5 bases and J dropped 5; count of bases not matched to a gene: 6. The CDR3 runs to 14 residues. CDR3 protein: CASSKYRGHQPQHF. The CDR3 nucleotides are TGTGCCAGCAGTAAATACAGGGGACATCAGCCCCAGCATTTT.

This chain uses TRBV27 with TRBJ2-3, with 7 nucleotides matching TRBD2. Trimming removed 6 bases from V and 1 base from J; junction bases left unmatched: 7. From germline, CDR1 is MNHEY and CDR2 SMNVEV (reference sequence). This CDR3 comprises 15 residues. The CDR3: CASRAPGRGTDTQYF. As DNA, the CDR3 is TGTGCCAGCAGAGCCCCTGGGAGGGGCACAGATACGCAGTATTTT.

This clone was seen only a few times. The gene calls are TRBV5-1 and TRBJ1-4; the D gene is possibly TRBD1 (6 bases). Germline CDR1 SGHRS, CDR2 YFSETQ. Trimming removed 3 bases from V and 5 bases from J, with 17 bases in between. The CDR3 is made up of 16 amino acids. The CDR3 nucleotides are TGCGCCAGCAGCTCCACTCCGGGACAACGGAATGAAAAACTGTTTTTT. It specifies CASSSTPGQRNEKLFF.

This clone occurred a few times. The CDR3 loop is CASSPTGAGEQYF. CDR3 coding DNA: TGCGCCAGCAGCCCGACAGGGGCTGGCGAGCAGTACTTC. The chain has TRBV5-1 and TRBJ2-7; 8 bases map to TRBD1. The trim removed 4 bases at V and 6 bases at J, leaving 6 bases unmatched. This CDR3 spans 13 amino acids. CDR1 and CDR2 (germline): SGHRS, YFSETQ.

This clone was counted once. This rearrangement joins TRBV7-2 to TRBJ2-4; maybe TRBD1 (6 bases). Germline lookup yields CDR1 SGHTA and CDR2 FQGNSA. Trimming shortened V by 5 bases and J by 2 bases, and 13 bases separated the two germline ends. This CDR3 contains 15 residues. The CDR3: CASSPPDSPKNIQYF. The CDR3 nucleotides are TGTGCCAGCAGCCCTCCGGACAGTCCCAAAAACATTCAGTACTTC. Full variable domain (outside the CDR3, taken from reference TRBV7-2 and TRBJ2-4): GAGVSQSPSNKVTEKGKDVELRCDPISGHTALYWYRQSLGQGLEFLIYFQGNSAPDKSGLPSDRFSAERTGGSVSTLTIQRTQQEDSAVYLCASSPPDSPKNIQYFGAGTRLSVL.

J is TRBJ1-2 and V is TRBV7-8; tentatively, D is TRBD1 (5 bases). The CDR3 runs 14 residues. Germline-derived CDR1 and CDR2 are SGHVS and FQNEAQ. Deletions cut 2 bases from V and 6 bases from J, with 13 bases between. In DNA, the CDR3 is TGTGCCAGCAGCTTATCAAGGGGCTGGGATGGCTACACCTTC. Encoded protein: CASSLSRGWDGYTF.

This clone occurred a few times. Other nucleotide sequences from this sample produce the same CDR3. This chain joins TRBV18 and TRBJ2-3; D is unresolved. Germline V gene data show CDR1 as KGHSH and CDR2 as LQKENI. Trimming took 0 bases from V and 5 from J, leaving 6 bases between them. The CDR3 runs 13 residues. CDR3 region: CASSPPSVDTQYF. The DNA of the CDR3 is TGTGCCAGCTCACCACCCTCGGTAGATACGCAGTATTTT. Drawing the rest from reference TRBV18 and TRBJ2-3, the complete variable domain is NAGVMQNPRHLVRRRGQEARLRCSPMKGHSHVYWYRQLPEEGLKFMVYLQKENIIDESGMPKERFSAEFPKEGPSILRIQQVVRGDSAAYFCASSPPSVDTQYFGPGTRLTVL.

This chain joins TRBV11-2 and TRBJ2-1; 8 bases map to TRBD2. Unmatched junction bases numbered 3, after V lost 0 bases and J lost 8 bases. The CDR3 consists of 14 residues. The germline V gene has CDR1 SGHAT and CDR2 FQNNGV. The CDR3 sequence: CASSLERGGDEQFF. The CDR3 DNA reads as TGTGCCAGCAGCTTAGAACGGGGGGGCGATGAGCAGTTCTTC. Looking up the rest from reference TRBV11-2 and TRBJ2-1 gives the full variable domain: EAGVAQSPRYKIIEKRQSVAFWCNPISGHATLYWYQQILGQGPKLLIQFQNNGVVDDSQLPKDRFSAERLKGVDSTLKIQPAKLEDSAVYLCASSLERGGDEQFFGPGTRLTVL.

The chain links TRBV24-1 to TRBJ2-3; D perhaps matches TRBD2 (5 bases). This CDR3 spans 13 amino acids. Trimming removed 7 bases at V and 11 bases at J, with 18 bases between. The germline CDR1 and CDR2 sequences are KGHDR and SFDVKD. DNA of the CDR3: TGTGCCACCAGGGATAGGACGGGGTTGGGGCAGTATTTT. Amino acids: CATRDRTGLGQYF.

The rearrangement links TRBV7-9 to TRBJ2-7, with D perhaps matching TRBD1 (6 bases). This CDR3 is built from 15 residues. From germline, CDR1 is SEHNR and CDR2 FQNEAQ (reference sequence). V shed 2 bases and J shed 1 base, with 12 bases lying between them. CDR3 sequence: CASSLQDSSSYEQYF. CDR3 DNA: TGTGCCAGCAGCTTACAGGACAGTTCGTCCTACGAGCAGTACTTC.

The chain employs TRBV4-3 and TRBJ1-2; possible D gene TRBD1, 5 bases. Trimming removed 1 base from V and 5 bases from J, with 11 bases in between. CDR1 and CDR2 from the germline V gene are LGHNA and YSLEER. The CDR3 covers 14 residues. The CDR3 DNA sequence: TGCGCCAGCAGCCAAGTCGGGGGGATATATGGCTACACCTTC. Amino acid sequence: CASSQVGGIYGYTF.

This chain links TRBV10-3 with TRBJ2-4; D may be TRBD2 (6 bases). Germline loops: CDR1 ENHRY, CDR2 SYGVKD. With 0 bases removed from V and 7 bases from J, the gap between germline ends came to 10 bases. This CDR3 spans 14 amino acids. The DNA for the CDR3 is TGTGCCATCAGTGAGTCGGACGGAGGGAACATTCAGTACTTC. Translation: CAISESDGGNIQYF.

V gene TRBV29-1 combines with J gene TRBJ2-3, with TRBD2 identical over 11 bases. Per the germline V gene, CDR1 is SQVTM and CDR2 is ANQGSEA. V shed 4 bases and J 3 bases; nucleotides not matched to a gene: 12. This CDR3 contains 17 residues. CDR3 bases: TGCAGCGTTGGCCCCAACTCTAGCGGGGGGTCTACAGATACGCAGTATTTT. Its protein product is CSVGPNSSGGSTDTQYF.

The V gene is TRBV5-6, the J gene TRBJ1-2, with D tentatively TRBD1 (5 bases). Germline V gene sequence: CDR1 SGHDT, CDR2 YYEEEE. The CDR3 spans 12 residues. Deletions cut 2 bases from V and 10 bases from J, with 12 bases between. The CDR3 is CASSFNPRDYTF. The CDR3 DNA sequence: TGTGCCAGCAGCTTTAACCCCAGGGACTACACCTTC.